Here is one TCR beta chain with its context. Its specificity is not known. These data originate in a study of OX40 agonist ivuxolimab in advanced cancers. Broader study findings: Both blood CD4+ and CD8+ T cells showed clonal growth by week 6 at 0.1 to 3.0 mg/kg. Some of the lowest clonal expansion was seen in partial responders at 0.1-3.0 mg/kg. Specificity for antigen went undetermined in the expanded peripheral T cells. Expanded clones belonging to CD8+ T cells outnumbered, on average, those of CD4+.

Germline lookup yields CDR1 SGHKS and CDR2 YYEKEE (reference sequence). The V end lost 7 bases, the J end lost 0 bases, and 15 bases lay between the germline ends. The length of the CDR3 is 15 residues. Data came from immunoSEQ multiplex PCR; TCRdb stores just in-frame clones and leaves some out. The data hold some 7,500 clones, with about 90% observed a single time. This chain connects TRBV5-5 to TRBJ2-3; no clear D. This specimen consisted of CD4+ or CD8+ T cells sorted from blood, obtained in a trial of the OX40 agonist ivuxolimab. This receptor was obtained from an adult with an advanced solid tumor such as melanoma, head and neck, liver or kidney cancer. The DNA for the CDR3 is TGTGCCAGCCTGGTTTGGGCTTCTAGCACAGATACGCAGTATTTT. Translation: CASLVWASSTDTQYF.